This T cell receptor beta chain originates from a study of cytomegalovirus exposure and HLA in healthy donors. With 60 Vbeta and 13 Jbeta primers, the PCR was carried out. TCRdb keeps only in-frame clones here, not all; method: immunoSEQ multiplex PCR. The table includes about 130,000 clones, about two thirds detected once. This clone was detected only once. A junction end diverges from the germline sequence, so it may reflect a read error. The CDR3 contains 16 residues. Germline-derived CDR1 and CDR2 are SQVTM and ANQGSEA. The sequencing input was PBMCs. The genes are TRBV29-1 and TRBJ1-2; D not certain. The receptor was derived from a woman in her sixties in good health and CMV-seropositive. DNA for the CDR3: TGCGGCGTTGATGATACCTCCGGACCCGGGGACTATGGCTACACCTTC. It specifies CGVDDTSGPGDYGYTF.